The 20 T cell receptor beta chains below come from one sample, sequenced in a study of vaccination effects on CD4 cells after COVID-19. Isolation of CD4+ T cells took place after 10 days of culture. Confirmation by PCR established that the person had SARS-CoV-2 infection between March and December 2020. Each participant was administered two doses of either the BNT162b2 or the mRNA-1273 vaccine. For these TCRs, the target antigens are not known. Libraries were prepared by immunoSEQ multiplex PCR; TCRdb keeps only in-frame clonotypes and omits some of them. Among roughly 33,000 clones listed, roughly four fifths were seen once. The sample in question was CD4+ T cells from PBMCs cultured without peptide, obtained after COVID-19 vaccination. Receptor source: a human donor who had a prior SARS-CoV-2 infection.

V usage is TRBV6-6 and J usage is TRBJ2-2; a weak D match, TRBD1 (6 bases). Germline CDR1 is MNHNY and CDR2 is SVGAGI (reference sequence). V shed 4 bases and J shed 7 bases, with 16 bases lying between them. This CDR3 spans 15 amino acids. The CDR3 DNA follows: TGTGCCAGCAGTTCTGGGGGCGCAAGGAGCGGGGAGCTGTTTTTT. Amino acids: CASSSGGARSGELFF.

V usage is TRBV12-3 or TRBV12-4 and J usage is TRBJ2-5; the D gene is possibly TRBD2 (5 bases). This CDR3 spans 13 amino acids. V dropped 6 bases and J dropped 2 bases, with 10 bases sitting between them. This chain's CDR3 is CASRIRDQETQYF. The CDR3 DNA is TGTGCCAGCAGAATCCGGGATCAAGAGACCCAGTACTTC.

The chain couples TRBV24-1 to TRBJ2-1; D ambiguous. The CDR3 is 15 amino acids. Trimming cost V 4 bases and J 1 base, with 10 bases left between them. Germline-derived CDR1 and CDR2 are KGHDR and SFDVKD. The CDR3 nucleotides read TGTGCCACCAGTGACGCTGAGTATTCCTACAATGAGCAGTTCTTC. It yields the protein CATSDAEYSYNEQFF.

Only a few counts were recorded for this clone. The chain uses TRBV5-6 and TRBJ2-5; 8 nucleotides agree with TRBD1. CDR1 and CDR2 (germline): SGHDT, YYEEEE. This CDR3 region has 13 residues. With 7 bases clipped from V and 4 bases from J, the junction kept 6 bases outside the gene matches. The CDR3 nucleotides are TGTGCCAGCTTGCGGACAGGGATAGAGACCCAGTACTTC. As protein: CASLRTGIETQYF.

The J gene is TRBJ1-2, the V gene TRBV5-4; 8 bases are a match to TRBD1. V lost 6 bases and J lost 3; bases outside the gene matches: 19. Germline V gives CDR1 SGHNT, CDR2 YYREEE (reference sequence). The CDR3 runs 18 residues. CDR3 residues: CASIAGGKQGEFYYGYTF. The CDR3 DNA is TGTGCCAGCATTGCGGGGGGAAAACAGGGGGAATTCTACTATGGCTACACCTTC.

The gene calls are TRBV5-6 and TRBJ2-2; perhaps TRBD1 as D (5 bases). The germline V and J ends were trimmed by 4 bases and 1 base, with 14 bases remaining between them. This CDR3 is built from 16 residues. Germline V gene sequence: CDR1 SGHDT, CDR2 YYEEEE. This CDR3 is CASSIQTALNTGELFF. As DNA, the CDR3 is TGTGCCAGCAGCATCCAGACAGCGCTGAACACCGGGGAGCTGTTTTTT. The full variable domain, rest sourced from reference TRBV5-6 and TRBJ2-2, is DAGVTQSPTHLIKTRGQQVTLRCSPKSGHDTVSWYQQALGQGPQFIFQYYEEEERQRGNFPDRFSGHQFPNYSSELNVNALLLGDSALYLCASSIQTALNTGELFFGEGSRLTVL.

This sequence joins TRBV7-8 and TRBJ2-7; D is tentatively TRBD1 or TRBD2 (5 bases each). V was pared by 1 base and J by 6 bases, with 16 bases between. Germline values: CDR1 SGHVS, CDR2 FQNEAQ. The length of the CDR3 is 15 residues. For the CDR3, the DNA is TGTGCCAGCAGCTTAGTAGCGACATCGAGGGGCGAGCAGTACTTC. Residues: CASSLVATSRGEQYF.

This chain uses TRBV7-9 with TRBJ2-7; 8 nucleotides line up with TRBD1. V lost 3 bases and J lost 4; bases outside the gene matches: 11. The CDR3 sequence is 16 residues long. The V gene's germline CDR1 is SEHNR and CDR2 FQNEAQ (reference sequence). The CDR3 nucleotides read TGTGCCAGCAGCTTCGCAGGGGGCGCCATGATTTACGAGCAGTACTTC. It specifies CASSFAGGAMIYEQYF. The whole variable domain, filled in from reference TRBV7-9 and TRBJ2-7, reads DTGVSQNPRHKITKRGQNVTFRCDPISEHNRLYWYRQTLGQGPEFLTYFQNEAQLEKSRLLSDRFSAERPKGSFSTLEIQRTEQGDSAMYLCASSFAGGAMIYEQYFGPGTRLTVT.

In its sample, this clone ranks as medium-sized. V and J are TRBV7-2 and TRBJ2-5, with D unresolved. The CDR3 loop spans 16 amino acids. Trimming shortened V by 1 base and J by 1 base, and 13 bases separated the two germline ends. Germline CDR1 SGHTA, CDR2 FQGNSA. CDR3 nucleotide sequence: TGTGCCAGCAGCTTAGGATCGCGATCAGGCCAAGAGACCCAGTACTTC. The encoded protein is CASSLGSRSGQETQYF. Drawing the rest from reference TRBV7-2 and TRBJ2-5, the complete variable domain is GAGVSQSPSNKVTEKGKDVELRCDPISGHTALYWYRQSLGQGLEFLIYFQGNSAPDKSGLPSDRFSAERTGGSVSTLTIQRTQQEDSAVYLCASSLGSRSGQETQYFGPGTRLLVL.

The CDR3 nucleotides are TGCGCCAGCTCCCCGGGGGTTAACTATGGCTACACCTTC. This gives the protein CASSPGVNYGYTF. The chain joins TRBV5-1 to TRBJ1-2; maybe TRBD1 (5 bases). Trimming cost V 7 bases and J 1 base, with 11 bases left between them. The germline CDR1 and CDR2 sequences are SGHRS and YFSETQ. The CDR3 loop spans 13 amino acids. The whole variable domain, remainder taken from reference TRBV5-1 and TRBJ1-2, is KAGVTQTPRYLIKTRGQQVTLSCSPISGHRSVSWYQQTPGQGLQFLFEYFSETQRNKGNFPGRFSGRQFSNSRSEMNVSTLELGDSALYLCASSPGVNYGYTFGSGTRLTVV.

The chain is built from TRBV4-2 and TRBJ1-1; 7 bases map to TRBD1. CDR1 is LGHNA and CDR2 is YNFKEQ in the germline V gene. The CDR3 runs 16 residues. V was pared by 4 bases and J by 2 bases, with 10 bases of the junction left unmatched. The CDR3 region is CASSPHTRDSNTEAFF. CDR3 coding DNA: TGTGCCAGCAGCCCACATACTCGGGACAGTAACACTGAAGCTTTCTTT.

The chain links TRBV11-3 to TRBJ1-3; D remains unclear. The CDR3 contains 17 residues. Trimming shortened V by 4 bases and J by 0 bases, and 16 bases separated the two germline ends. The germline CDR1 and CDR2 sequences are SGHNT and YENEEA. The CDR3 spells CASSSLLGLSSGNTIYF. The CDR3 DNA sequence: TGTGCCAGCAGCTCTCTTCTAGGACTGTCCTCTGGAAACACCATATATTTT.

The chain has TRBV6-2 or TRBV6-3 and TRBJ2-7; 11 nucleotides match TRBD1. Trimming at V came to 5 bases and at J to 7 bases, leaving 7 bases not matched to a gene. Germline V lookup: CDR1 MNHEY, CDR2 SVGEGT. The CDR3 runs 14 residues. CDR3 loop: CASSHGQGAFEQYF. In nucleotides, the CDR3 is TGTGCCAGCAGTCACGGACAGGGGGCGTTTGAGCAGTACTTC.

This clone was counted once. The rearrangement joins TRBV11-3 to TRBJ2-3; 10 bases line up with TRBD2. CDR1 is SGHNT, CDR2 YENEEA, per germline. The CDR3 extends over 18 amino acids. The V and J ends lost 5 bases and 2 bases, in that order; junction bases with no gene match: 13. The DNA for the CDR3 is TGTGCCAGCAGCCTCAGGACAGCGGGAGGGCTTGTCACAGATACGCAGTATTTT. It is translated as CASSLRTAGGLVTDTQYF.

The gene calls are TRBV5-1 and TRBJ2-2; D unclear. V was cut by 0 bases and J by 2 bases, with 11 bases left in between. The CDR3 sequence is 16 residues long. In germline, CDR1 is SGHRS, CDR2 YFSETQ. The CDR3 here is CASSLGLVVNTGELFF. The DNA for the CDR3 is TGCGCCAGCAGCTTGGGTCTAGTTGTTAACACCGGGGAGCTGTTTTTT.

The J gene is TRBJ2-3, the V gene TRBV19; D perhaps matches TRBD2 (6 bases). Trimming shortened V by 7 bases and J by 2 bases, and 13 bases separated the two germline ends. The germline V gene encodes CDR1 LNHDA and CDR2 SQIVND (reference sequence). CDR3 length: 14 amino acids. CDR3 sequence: CASTPGLFTDTQYF. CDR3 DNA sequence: TGTGCCAGTACCCCGGGACTTTTCACAGATACGCAGTATTTT.

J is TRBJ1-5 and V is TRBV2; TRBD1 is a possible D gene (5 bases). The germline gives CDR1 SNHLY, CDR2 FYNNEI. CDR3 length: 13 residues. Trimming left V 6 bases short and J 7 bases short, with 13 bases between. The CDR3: CASRKDRDQPQHF. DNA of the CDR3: TGTGCCAGCAGAAAAGACAGAGACCAGCCCCAGCATTTT.

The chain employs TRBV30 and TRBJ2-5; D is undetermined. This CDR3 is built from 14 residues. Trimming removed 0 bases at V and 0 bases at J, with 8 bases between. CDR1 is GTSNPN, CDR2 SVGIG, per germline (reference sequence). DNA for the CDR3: TGTGCCTGGAGTGTTTTTAGACACCAAGAGACCCAGTACTTC. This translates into CAWSVFRHQETQYF.

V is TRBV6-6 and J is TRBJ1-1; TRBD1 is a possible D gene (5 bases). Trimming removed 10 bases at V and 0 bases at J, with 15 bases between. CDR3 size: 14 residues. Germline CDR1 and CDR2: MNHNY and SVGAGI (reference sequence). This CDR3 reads CATQWGRVNTEAFF. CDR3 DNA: TGTGCCACCCAGTGGGGCAGGGTGAACACTGAAGCTTTCTTT.

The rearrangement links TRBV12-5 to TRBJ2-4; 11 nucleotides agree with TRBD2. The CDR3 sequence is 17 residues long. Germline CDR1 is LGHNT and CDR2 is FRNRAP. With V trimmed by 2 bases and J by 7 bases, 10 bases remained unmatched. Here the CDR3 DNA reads TGTGCTAGTGGTTTGATCATAGCGGGAGGGCCCGCTAACATTCAGTACTTC. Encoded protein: CASGLIIAGGPANIQYF.